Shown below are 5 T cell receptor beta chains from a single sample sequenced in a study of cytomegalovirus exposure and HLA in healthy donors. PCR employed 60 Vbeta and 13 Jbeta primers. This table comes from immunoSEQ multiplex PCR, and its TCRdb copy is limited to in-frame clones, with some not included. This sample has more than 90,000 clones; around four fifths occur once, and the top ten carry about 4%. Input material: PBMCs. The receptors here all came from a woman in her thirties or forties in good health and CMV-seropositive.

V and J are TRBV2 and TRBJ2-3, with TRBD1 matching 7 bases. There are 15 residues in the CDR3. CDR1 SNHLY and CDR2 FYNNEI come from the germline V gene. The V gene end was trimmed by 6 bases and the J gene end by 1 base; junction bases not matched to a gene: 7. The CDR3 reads CASSATGFGTDTQYF. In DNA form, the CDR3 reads TGTGCCAGCAGCGCGACAGGGTTCGGCACAGATACGCAGTATTTT.

The CDR3 nucleotides are TGTGCCTGGAGTAGGGGATCCCATGGGGAGACCCAGTACTTC. Amino acids: CAWSRGSHGETQYF. The chain joins TRBV30 to TRBJ2-5, with a tentative D call TRBD1 (5 bases). The CDR3 loop spans 14 amino acids. The ends were cut back, 2 bases at V and 5 bases at J, with 15 bases in the middle. Germline lookup yields CDR1 GTSNPN and CDR2 SVGIG (reference sequence).

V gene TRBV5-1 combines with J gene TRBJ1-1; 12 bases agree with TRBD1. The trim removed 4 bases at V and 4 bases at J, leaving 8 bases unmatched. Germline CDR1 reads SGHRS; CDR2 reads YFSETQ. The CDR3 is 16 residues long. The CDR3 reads CASSKGQGALVTEAFF. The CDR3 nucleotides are TGCGCCAGCAGCAAGGGACAGGGGGCGTTGGTCACTGAAGCTTTCTTT.

CDR3 in DNA: TGTGCCAGCAGCTCCCCAGATAGCGGGCCTAATACCTACGAGCAGTACTTC. It yields the protein CASSSPDSGPNTYEQYF. V is TRBV7-9 and J is TRBJ2-7; 7 positions match TRBD2. Germline loops: CDR1 SEHNR, CDR2 FQNEAQ (reference sequence). V lost 4 bases and J lost 2; bases outside the gene matches: 14. The CDR3 has 17 residues.

CDR3: CASSWGLAGSYEQYF. In DNA, the CDR3 is TGTGCCAGCAGTTGGGGACTAGCGGGCTCCTACGAGCAGTACTTC. The V gene is TRBV6-5, the J gene TRBJ2-5; 12 nucleotides align to TRBD2. The DNA end favors TRBJ2-7, so the J call may be wrong. The CDR3 runs 15 residues. The germline V gene has CDR1 MNHEY and CDR2 SVGAGI.